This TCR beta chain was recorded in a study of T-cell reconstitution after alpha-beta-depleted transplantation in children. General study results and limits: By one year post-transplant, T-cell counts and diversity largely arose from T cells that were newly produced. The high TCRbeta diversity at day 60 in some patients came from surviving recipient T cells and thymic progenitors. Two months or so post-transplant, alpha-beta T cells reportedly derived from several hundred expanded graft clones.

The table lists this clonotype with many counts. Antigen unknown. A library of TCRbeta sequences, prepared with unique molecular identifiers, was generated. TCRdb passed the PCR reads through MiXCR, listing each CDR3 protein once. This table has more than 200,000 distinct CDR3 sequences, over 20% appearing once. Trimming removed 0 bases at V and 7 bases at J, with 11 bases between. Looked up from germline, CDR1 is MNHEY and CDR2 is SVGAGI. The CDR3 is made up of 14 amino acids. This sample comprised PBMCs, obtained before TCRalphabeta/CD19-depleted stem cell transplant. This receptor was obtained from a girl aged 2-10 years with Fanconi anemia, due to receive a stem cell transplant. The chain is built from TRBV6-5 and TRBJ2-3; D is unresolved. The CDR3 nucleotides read TGTGCCAGCAGTTACTCGACTGGCTCTCATACGCAGTATTTT. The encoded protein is CASSYSTGSHTQYF.